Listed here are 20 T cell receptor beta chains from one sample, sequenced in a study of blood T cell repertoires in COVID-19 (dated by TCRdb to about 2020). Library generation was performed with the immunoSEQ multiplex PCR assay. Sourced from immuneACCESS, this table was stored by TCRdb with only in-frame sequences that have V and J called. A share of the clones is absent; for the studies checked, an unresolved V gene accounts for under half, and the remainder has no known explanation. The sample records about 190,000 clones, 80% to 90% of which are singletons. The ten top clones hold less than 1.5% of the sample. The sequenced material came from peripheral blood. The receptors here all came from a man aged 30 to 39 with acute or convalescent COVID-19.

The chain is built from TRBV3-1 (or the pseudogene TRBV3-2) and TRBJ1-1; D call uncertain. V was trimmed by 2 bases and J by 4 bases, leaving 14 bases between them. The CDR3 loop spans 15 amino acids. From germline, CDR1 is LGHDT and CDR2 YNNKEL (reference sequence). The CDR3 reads CASSQLRGLSTEAFF. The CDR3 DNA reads TGTGCCAGCAGCCAATTACGGGGTTTGAGCACTGAAGCTTTCTTT.

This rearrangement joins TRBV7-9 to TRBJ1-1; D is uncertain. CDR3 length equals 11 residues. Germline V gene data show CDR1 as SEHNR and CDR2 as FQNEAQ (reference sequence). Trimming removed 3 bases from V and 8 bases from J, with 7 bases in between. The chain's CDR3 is CASSLGREAFF. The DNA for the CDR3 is TGTGCCAGCAGCTTGGGCAGGGAAGCTTTCTTT.

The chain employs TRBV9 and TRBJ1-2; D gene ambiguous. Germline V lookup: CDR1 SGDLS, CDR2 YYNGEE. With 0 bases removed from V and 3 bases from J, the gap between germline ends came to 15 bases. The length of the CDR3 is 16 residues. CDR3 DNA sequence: TGTGCCAGCAGCGTAGGTCGTCTGGGAGTAGACTATGGCTACACCTTC. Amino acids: CASSVGRLGVDYGYTF.

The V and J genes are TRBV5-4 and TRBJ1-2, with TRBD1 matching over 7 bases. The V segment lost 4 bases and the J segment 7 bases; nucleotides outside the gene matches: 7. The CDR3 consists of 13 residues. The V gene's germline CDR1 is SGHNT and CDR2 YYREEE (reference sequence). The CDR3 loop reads CASSDDREGGYTF. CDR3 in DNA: TGTGCCAGCAGCGACGACAGGGAAGGTGGCTACACCTTC.

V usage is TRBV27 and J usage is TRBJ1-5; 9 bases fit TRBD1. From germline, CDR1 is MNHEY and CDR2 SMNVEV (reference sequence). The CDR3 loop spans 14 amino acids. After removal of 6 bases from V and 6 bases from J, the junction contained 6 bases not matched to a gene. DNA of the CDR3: TGTGCCAGCAGGCAAGACAGGGGGACTCAGCCCCAGCATTTT. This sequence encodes CASRQDRGTQPQHF.

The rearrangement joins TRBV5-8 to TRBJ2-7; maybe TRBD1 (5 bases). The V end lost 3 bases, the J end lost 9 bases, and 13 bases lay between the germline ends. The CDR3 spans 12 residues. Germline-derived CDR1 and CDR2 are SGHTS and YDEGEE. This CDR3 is CASSWGYERQYF. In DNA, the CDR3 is TGTGCCAGCAGCTGGGGCTACGAGCGGCAGTACTTC.

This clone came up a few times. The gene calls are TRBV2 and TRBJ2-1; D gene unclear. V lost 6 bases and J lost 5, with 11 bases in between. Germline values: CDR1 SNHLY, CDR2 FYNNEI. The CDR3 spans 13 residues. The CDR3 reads CASSEPFDNEQFF. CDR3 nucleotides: TGTGCCAGCAGCGAACCGTTCGACAATGAGCAGTTCTTC.

The CDR3 sequence is CASSGGLASPYNEQFF. CDR3 bases: TGTGCCAGCAGCGGCGGACTAGCCAGTCCCTACAATGAGCAGTTCTTC. The chain links TRBV11-2 to TRBJ2-1; 8 nucleotides line up with TRBD2. The V gene end was trimmed by 5 bases and the J gene end by 2 bases; junction bases not matched to a gene: 8. Germline-derived CDR1 and CDR2 are SGHAT and FQNNGV. The CDR3 has 16 residues. The variable domain in full, completed from reference TRBV11-2 and TRBJ2-1, reads EAGVAQSPRYKIIEKRQSVAFWCNPISGHATLYWYQQILGQGPKLLIQFQNNGVVDDSQLPKDRFSAERLKGVDSTLKIQPAKLEDSAVYLCASSGGLASPYNEQFFGPGTRLTVL.

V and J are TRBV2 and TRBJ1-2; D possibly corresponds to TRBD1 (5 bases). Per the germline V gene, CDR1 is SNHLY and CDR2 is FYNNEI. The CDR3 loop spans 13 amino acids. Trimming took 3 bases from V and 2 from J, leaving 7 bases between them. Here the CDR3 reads CASSEAGNYGYTF. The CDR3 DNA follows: TGTGCCAGCAGTGAGGCAGGGAACTATGGCTACACCTTC.

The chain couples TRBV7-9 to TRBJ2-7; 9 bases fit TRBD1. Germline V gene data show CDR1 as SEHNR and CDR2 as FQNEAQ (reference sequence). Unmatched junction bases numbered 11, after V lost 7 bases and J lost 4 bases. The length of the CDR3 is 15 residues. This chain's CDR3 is CASTSPQDRGYEQYF. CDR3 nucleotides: TGTGCCAGCACCTCTCCTCAGGACAGGGGTTACGAGCAGTACTTC.

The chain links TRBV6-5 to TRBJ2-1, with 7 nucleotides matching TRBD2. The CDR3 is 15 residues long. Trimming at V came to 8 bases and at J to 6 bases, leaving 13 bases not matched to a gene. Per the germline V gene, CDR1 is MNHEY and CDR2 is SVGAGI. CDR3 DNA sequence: TGTGCCAGCTCCTTAAAGGCCGGGAGGAGCAATGAGCAGTTCTTC. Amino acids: CASSLKAGRSNEQFF.

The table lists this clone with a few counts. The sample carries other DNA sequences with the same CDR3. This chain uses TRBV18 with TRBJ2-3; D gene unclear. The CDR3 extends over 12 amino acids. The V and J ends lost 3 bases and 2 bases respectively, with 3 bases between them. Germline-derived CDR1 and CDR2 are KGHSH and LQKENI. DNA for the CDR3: TGTGCCAGCTCACCCTACACAGATACGCAGTATTTT. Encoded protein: CASSPYTDTQYF.

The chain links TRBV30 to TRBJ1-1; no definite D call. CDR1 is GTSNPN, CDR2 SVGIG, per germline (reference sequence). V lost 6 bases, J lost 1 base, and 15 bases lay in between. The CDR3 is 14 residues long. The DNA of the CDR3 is TGTGCCTGCCGGGGAGGGCATTCGAACACTGAAGCTTTCTTT. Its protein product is CACRGGHSNTEAFF.

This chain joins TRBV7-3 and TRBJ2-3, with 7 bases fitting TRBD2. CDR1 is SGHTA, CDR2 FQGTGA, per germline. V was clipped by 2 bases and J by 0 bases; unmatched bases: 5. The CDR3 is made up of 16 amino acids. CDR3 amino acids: CASSLVQGGSTDTQYF. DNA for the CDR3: TGTGCCAGCAGCTTAGTTCAGGGAGGGAGCACAGATACGCAGTATTTT.

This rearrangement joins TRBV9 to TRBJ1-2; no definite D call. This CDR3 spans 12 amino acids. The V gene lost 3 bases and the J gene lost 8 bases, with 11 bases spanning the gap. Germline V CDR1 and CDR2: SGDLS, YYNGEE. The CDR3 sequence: CASSASEGGYTF. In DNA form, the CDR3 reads TGTGCCAGCAGCGCCTCGGAGGGCGGCTACACCTTC.

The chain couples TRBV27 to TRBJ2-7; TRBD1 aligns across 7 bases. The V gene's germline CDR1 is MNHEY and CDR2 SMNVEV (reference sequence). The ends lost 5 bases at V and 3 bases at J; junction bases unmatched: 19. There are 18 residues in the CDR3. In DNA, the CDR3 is TGTGCCAGCAGTCCACGCGCCCCGACAGGGAATATGAGCTACGAGCAGTACTTC. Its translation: CASSPRAPTGNMSYEQYF.

Here the CDR3 DNA reads TGTGCCAGCAGCCTTGGGTGGCTTGCTAGCGGGGGGGCCAGTTTGCAAGAGACCCAGTACTTC. As protein: CASSLGWLASGGASLQETQYF. The chain recombines TRBV3-1 (or the pseudogene TRBV3-2) with TRBJ2-5; 12 positions agree with TRBD2. Germline CDR1 LGHDT, CDR2 YNNKEL (reference sequence). V gave up 4 bases and J gave up 2 bases; unmatched junction bases: 20. The CDR3 is made up of 21 amino acids.

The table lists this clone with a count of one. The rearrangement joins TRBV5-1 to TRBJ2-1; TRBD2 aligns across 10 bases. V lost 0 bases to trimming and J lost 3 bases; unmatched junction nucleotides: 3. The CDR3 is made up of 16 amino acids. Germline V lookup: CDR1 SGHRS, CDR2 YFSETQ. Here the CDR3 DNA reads TGCGCCAGCAGCTTGGATCCTAGCGGGGGCTACAATGAGCAGTTCTTC. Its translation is CASSLDPSGGYNEQFF.

DNA for the CDR3: TGTGCCACCCAGAACCTGGGACAGACCAACTATGGCTACACCTTC. This sequence encodes CATQNLGQTNYGYTF. J is TRBJ1-2 and V is TRBV11-2; 7 positions match TRBD1. The ends lost 10 bases at V and 2 bases at J; junction bases unmatched: 13. The germline V gene has CDR1 SGHAT and CDR2 FQNNGV. The CDR3 contains 15 residues. Complete variable domain (other parts from reference TRBV11-2 and TRBJ1-2): EAGVAQSPRYKIIEKRQSVAFWCNPISGHATLYWYQQILGQGPKLLIQFQNNGVVDDSQLPKDRFSAERLKGVDSTLKIQPAKLEDSAVYLCATQNLGQTNYGYTFGSGTRLTVV.

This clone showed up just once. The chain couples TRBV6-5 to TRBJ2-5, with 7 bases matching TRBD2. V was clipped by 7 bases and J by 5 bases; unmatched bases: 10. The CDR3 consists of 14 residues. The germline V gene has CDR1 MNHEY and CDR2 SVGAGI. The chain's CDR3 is CASTWGRGRETQYF. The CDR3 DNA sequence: TGTGCCAGCACCTGGGGGAGGGGACGGGAGACCCAGTACTTC.